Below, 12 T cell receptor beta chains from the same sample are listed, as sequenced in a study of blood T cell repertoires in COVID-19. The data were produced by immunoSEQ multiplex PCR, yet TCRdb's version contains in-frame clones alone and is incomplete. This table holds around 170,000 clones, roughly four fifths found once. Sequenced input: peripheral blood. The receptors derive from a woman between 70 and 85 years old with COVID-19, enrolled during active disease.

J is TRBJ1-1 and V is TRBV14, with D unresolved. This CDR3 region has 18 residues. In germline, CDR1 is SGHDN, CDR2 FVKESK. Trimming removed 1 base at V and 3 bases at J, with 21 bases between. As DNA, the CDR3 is TGTGCCAGCAGCCAAGGGAGGGAGTGGGGTCGTGGGTACACTGAAGCTTTCTTT. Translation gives CASSQGREWGRGYTEAFF. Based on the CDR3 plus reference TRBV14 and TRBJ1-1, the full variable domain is EAGVTQFPSHSVIEKGQTVTLRCDPISGHDNLYWYRRVMGKEIKFLLHFVKESKQDESGMPNNRFLAERTGGTYSTLKVQPAELEDSGVYFCASSQGREWGRGYTEAFFGQGTRLTVV.

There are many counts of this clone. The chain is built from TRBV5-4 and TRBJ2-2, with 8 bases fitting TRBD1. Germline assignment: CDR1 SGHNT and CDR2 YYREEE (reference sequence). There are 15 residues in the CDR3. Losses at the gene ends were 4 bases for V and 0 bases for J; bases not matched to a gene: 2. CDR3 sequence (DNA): TGTGCCAGCAGCGCGGGACAGGCGAACACCGGGGAGCTGTTTTTT. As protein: CASSAGQANTGELFF.

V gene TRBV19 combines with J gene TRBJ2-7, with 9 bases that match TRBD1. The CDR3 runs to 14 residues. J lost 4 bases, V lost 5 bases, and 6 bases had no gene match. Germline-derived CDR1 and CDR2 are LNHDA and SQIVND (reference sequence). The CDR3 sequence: CASSAPDRGYEQYF. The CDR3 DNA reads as TGTGCCAGTAGTGCTCCGGACAGGGGTTACGAGCAGTACTTC.

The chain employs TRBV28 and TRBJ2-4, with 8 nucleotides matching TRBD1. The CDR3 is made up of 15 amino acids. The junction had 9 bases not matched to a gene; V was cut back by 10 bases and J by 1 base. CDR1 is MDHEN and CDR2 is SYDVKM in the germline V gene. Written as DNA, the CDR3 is TGTGCCATCGCTTCAGGGGGCTACGCCAAAAACATTCAGTACTTC. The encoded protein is CAIASGGYAKNIQYF.

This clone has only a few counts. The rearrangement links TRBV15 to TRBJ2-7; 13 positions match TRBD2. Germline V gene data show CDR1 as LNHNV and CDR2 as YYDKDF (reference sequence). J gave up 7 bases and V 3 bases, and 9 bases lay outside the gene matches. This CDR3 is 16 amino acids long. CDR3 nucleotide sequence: TGTGCCACCAGCAGTCCTGGACTAGCGGGAGTTAGGGAGCAGTACTTC. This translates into CATSSPGLAGVREQYF.

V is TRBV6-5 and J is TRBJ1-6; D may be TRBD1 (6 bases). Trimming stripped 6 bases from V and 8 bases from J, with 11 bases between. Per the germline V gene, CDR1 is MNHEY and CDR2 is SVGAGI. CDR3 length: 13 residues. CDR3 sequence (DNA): TGTGCCAGCAGGGGGGGGCCAGATTCACCCCTCCACTTT. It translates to CASRGGPDSPLHF.

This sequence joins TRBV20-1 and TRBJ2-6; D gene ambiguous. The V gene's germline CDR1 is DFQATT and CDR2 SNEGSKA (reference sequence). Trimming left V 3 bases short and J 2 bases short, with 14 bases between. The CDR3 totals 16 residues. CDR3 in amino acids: CSASLGSVPGANVLTF. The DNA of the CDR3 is TGCAGTGCTAGTCTCGGGTCCGTTCCTGGGGCCAACGTCCTGACTTTC.

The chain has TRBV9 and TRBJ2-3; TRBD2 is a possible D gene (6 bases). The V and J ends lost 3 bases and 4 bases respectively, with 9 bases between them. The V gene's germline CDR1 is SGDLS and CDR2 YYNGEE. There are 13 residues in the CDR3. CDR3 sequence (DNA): TGTGCCAGCAGCGCTAGGAGGGCAGATACGCAGTATTTT. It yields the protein CASSARRADTQYF.

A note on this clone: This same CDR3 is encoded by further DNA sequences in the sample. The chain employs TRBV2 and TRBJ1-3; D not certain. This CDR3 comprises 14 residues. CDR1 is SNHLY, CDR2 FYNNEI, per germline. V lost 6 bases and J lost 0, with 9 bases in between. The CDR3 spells CASRAGVSGNTIYF. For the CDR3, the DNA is TGTGCCAGCAGGGCCGGGGTCTCTGGAAACACCATATATTTT.

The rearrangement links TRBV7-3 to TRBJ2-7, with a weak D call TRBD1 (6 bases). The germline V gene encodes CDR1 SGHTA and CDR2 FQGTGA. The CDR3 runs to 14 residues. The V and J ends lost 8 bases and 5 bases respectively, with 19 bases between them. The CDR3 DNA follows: TGTGCCAGCGGAATAACAGGGTCCTCTGACGAGCAGTACTTC. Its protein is CASGITGSSDEQYF.

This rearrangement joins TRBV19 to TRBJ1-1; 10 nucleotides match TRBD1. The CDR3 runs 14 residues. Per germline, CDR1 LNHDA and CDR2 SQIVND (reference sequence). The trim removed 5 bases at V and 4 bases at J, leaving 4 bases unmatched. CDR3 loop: CASSDRGQGTEAFF. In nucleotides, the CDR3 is TGTGCCAGTAGTGACAGGGGGCAAGGCACTGAAGCTTTCTTT.

CDR3 sequence: CATSGRAGQVSGANVLTF. The CDR3, as DNA: TGTGCCACCAGTGGTCGAGCGGGACAGGTCTCTGGGGCCAACGTCCTGACTTTC. This chain links TRBV24-1 with TRBJ2-6, with D possibly matching TRBD1 (8 bases). The germline V gene encodes CDR1 KGHDR and CDR2 SFDVKD. Trimming stripped 5 bases from V and 0 bases from J, with 16 bases between. The CDR3 has 18 amino acids.